The 13 T cell receptor beta chains below come from one sample, sequenced in a study of T cell responses to AZD1222 COVID-19 vaccine. Produced via immunoSEQ multiplex PCR; TCRdb's table is partial and in-frame only. This sample has 200,000 to 250,000 clones, with about 93% found just once. The sample here was peripheral blood, taken on day 0 of MenACWY control vaccination. These receptors all come from an adult in good health.

The chain uses TRBV4-1 and TRBJ1-5; D gene unclear. Germline CDR1 MGHRA, CDR2 YSYEKL. This CDR3 has 15 amino acids. The ends were cut back, 1 base at V and 4 bases at J, with 11 bases in the middle. CDR3 residues: CASSQGAGFNQPQHF. For the CDR3, the DNA is TGCGCCAGCAGCCAAGGGGCGGGGTTTAATCAGCCCCAGCATTTT.

The rearrangement uses TRBV10-3 and TRBJ2-7, with 10 bases matching TRBD1. Germline trimming cut 6 bases from V and 7 bases from J; bases unmatched to any gene: 12. Germline CDR1 reads ENHRY; CDR2 reads SYGVKD. This CDR3 spans 15 amino acids. CDR3 DNA sequence: TGTGCCATCAGGGAGCCTGGACAGGGGGGGGAAGAGCAGTACTTC. Amino acid sequence: CAIREPGQGGEEQYF.

The chain joins TRBV2 to TRBJ1-4; D might be TRBD1 (5 bases). The CDR3 is 12 residues long. Trimming stripped 4 bases from V and 8 bases from J, with 8 bases between. CDR1 and CDR2 (germline): SNHLY, FYNNEI. As DNA, the CDR3 is TGTGCCAGCAGTGGGGAGGGGGAAAAACTGTTTTTT. It translates to CASSGEGEKLFF. The full variable domain, with the rest looked up from reference TRBV2 and TRBJ1-4, is EPEVTQTPSHQVTQMGQEVILRCVPISNHLYFYWYRQILGQKVEFLVSFYNNEISEKSEIFDDQFSVERPDGSNFTLKIRSTKLEDSAMYFCASSGEGEKLFFGSGTQLSVL.

V is TRBV7-8 and J is TRBJ1-5; D not certain. V lost 1 base to trimming and J lost 2 bases, with 9 bases between them. The length of the CDR3 is 15 residues. Germline CDR1 reads SGHVS; CDR2 reads FQNEAQ. CDR3 loop: CASSLEVRGNQPQHF. The CDR3 DNA reads TGTGCCAGCAGCTTAGAGGTGAGGGGCAATCAGCCCCAGCATTTT.

J is TRBJ1-4 and V is TRBV15; perhaps TRBD1 as D (5 bases). Germline V gene lookup returns CDR1 LNHNV and CDR2 YYDKDF (reference sequence). V was trimmed by 3 bases and J by 0 bases, leaving 17 bases between them. This CDR3 contains 18 residues. The CDR3 sequence is CATSRVWGLPATNEKLFF. The DNA of the CDR3 is TGTGCCACCAGCAGGGTGTGGGGACTGCCCGCAACTAATGAAAAACTGTTTTTT.

V and J are TRBV6-2 or TRBV6-3 and TRBJ2-5, with 7 bases lining up with TRBD1. J lost 4 bases, V lost 0 bases, and 17 bases had no gene match. Germline loops: CDR1 MNHEY, CDR2 SVGEGT. The length of the CDR3 is 19 residues. The CDR3 nucleotides read TGTGCCAGCAGTTACTCAGGGGTCGTCAGGGGGAATCAACGAGAGACCCAGTACTTC. Its translation is CASSYSGVVRGNQRETQYF.

The gene calls are TRBV6-2 or TRBV6-3 and TRBJ1-2; D unclear. V lost 2 bases to trimming and J lost 4 bases, with 11 bases between them. Germline lookup yields CDR1 MNHEY and CDR2 SVGEGT. This CDR3 has 14 amino acids. Written as DNA, the CDR3 is TGTGCCAGCAGTTACCCGGACCCGGGCTATGGCTACACCTTC. As protein: CASSYPDPGYGYTF.

Note on this clone: One end of the junction fails to match germline, which may point to a read error. V usage is TRBV3-1 (or the pseudogene TRBV3-2) and J usage is TRBJ2-4; 10 bases are a match to TRBD2. Germline-derived CDR1 and CDR2 are LGHDT and YNNKEL (reference sequence). This CDR3 has 11 residues. CDR3 bases: TGTGCCAGCAGCCGAGGGACTAGCGTCGATTTC. This encodes CASSRGTSVDF.

The genes are TRBV4-1 and TRBJ2-7; 15 bases agree with TRBD2. Germline assignment: CDR1 MGHRA and CDR2 YSYEKL. This CDR3 region has 19 residues. V lost 3 bases, J lost 4 bases, and 13 bases stayed unmatched. CDR3 protein: CASSHNLWTSGGAPYEQYF. CDR3 bases: TGCGCCAGCAGCCACAACCTTTGGACTAGCGGGGGGGCCCCTTACGAGCAGTACTTC.

The gene calls are TRBV7-9 and TRBJ1-5; D is unresolved. Trimming stripped 5 bases from V and 1 base from J, with 9 bases between. Germline CDR1 is SEHNR and CDR2 is FQNEAQ (reference sequence). The CDR3 runs 14 residues. CDR3 sequence reads: CASSMDWSNQPQHF. The DNA of the CDR3 is TGTGCCAGCAGCATGGACTGGAGCAATCAGCCCCAGCATTTT. Complete variable domain (other parts from reference TRBV7-9 and TRBJ1-5): DTGVSQNPRHKITKRGQNVTFRCDPISEHNRLYWYRQTLGQGPEFLTYFQNEAQLEKSRLLSDRFSAERPKGSFSTLEIQRTEQGDSAMYLCASSMDWSNQPQHFGDGTRLSIL.

The J gene is TRBJ2-7, the V gene TRBV11-3; D gene uncertain. The CDR3 consists of 14 residues. Trimming stripped 4 bases from V and 5 bases from J, with 15 bases between. Germline CDR1 is SGHNT and CDR2 is YENEEA. Here the CDR3 reads CASSSGPQGHEQYF. The DNA for the CDR3 is TGTGCCAGCAGCTCCGGACCCCAAGGCCACGAGCAGTACTTC.

The CDR3 bases are TGTGCCAGCAGTTTTGGTGGGAATGAGCAGTTCTTC. This codes for CASSFGGNEQFF. The chain couples TRBV27 to TRBJ2-1; D ambiguous. Trimming stripped 3 bases from V and 7 bases from J, with 7 bases between. The germline gives CDR1 MNHEY, CDR2 SMNVEV (reference sequence). The CDR3 consists of 12 residues.

The chain combines TRBV27 with TRBJ1-1; D is uncertain. The CDR3 consists of 13 residues. The V end was cut by 5 bases, the J end by 11 bases, with 18 bases between. Per the germline V gene, CDR1 is MNHEY and CDR2 is SMNVEV (reference sequence). The CDR3 nucleotides are TGTGCCAGCAGTAATCCCTCGCAACTTCGGGCTTTCTTT. This translates into CASSNPSQLRAFF.